The rows below give T cell receptor beta chains drawn from one sample of a study of Ad26.COV2.S vaccination and SARS-CoV-2 variants. Method: immunoSEQ multiplex PCR; TCRdb's copy keeps in-frame clones and lacks some. The sample includes 250,000 or so clones, around 88% of them seen just once. Sequences were derived from peripheral blood, sampled in a trial of Ad26.COV2.S vaccine versus placebo. The source of these receptors is a person aged 18-60 years who received the Ad26.COV2.S COVID-19 vaccine or a placebo. Both conserved end residues are part of each CDR3. The order of the fields is D gene, J gene, V gene, clone size, CDR3 DNA, CDR3 protein. D genes are given only for firm matches. Not all rows give a size; the values are once, few, many and, for expanded clones, a class.

>TRBD1|TRBJ1-6|TRBV7-9|NA
TGTGCCAGCGGCGACTTACAGGGGAGGGGCTATAATTCACCCCTCCACTTT
CASGDLQGRGYNSPLHF
>NA|TRBJ2-2|TRBV19|NA
TGTGCCAGTACGCGTCGGCTACAGGGCTACACCGGGGAGCTGTTTTTT
CASTRRLQGYTGELFF
>TRBD1|TRBJ1-4|TRBV2|NA
TGTGCCAGCAGTGTGGAGGGGGCGTGGGAAAAACTGTTTTTT
CASSVEGAWEKLFF
>TRBD2|TRBJ2-1|TRBV12-3/TRBV12-4|NA
TGTGCCAGCAGCACCGGGACTATCACTGAGCAGTTCTTC
CASSTGTITEQFF
>NA|TRBJ1-2|TRBV27|NA
TGTGCCAGCAGTTCCCGGTTAGCTAACTATGGCTACACCTTC
CASSSRLANYGYTF
>NA|TRBJ2-3|TRBV19|NA
TGTGCCAGTAAGTGGACTAGCACAGATACGCAGTATTTT
CASKWTSTDTQYF
>TRBD1|TRBJ1-4|TRBV29-1|NA
TGCAGCGGACTACACAGGGGCGCTAATGAAAAACTGTTTTTT
CSGLHRGANEKLFF
>TRBD2|TRBJ2-4|TRBV19|NA
TGTGCCAGTAGTGATCGACTAGCGGGGGGAACCCCAAATAAAAACATTCAGTACTTC
CASSDRLAGGTPNKNIQYF
>TRBD1|TRBJ1-5|TRBV24-1|once
TGTGCCACCAGTGACCCCAGGGGGAATCAGCCCCAGCATTTT
CATSDPRGNQPQHF
>TRBD1|TRBJ2-2|TRBV19|NA
TGTGCCACCGATAAGGGGACAGGGCCCACCGGGGAGCTGTTTTTT
CATDKGTGPTGELFF
>NA|TRBJ2-6|TRBV6-5|NA
TGTGCCAGCAGCCAGGCGGGGGCCAACGTCCTGACTTTC
CASSQAGANVLTF
>NA|TRBJ2-7|TRBV5-6|NA
TGTGCCAGCAGCTTGGCCGGGGGAGAGCAGTACTTC
CASSLAGGEQYF
>NA|TRBJ2-1|TRBV11-2|NA
TGTGTCAGCAGCTCGGCCTTTAAGGGCCCTCACCCGAATGAGCAGTTCTTC
CVSSSAFKGPHPNEQFF
>NA|TRBJ1-5|TRBV24-1|NA
TGTGCCACCAGTGATTCGGACAATAGGCCCCAGCATTTT
CATSDSDNRPQHF
>NA|TRBJ2-7|TRBV7-9|NA
TGTGCCAGCAGCTTATATGCCCCGTTGAAGGGTCGGACCCAGGGGGAGCAGTACTTC
CASSLYAPLKGRTQGEQYF
>TRBD1|TRBJ1-5|TRBV30|NA
TGTGCCTGGAGTGGGACAGGGCGCAATCAGCCCCAGCATTTT
CAWSGTGRNQPQHF